A selection of T cell receptor beta chains follows, all from one sample in a study of spatial heterogeneity in lung cancer. Each CDR3 protein is one row after TCRdb ran MiXCR on the 5' RACE reads. Of around 1,700 distinct CDR3 sequences listed, about 5.5% are singletons. The sample here was lung tumor tissue, taken at surgery. These receptors were obtained from a male donor with early-stage non-small cell lung cancer. Each CDR3 is given with its conserved first and last residue. The order of the fields is V gene, D gene, clone size, J gene, CDR3 DNA, CDR3 protein. A D gene is named only where the DNA matches it firmly. Each size is once, few or many counts, or a class when the clone is expanded.

>TRBV7-3|TRBD1|many|TRBJ2-2
TGTGCCAGCAGCCCAATCTCCCCGGACAGGGGTAGCGGGGAGCTGTTTTTT
CASSPISPDRGSGELFF
>TRBV28|TRBD1|medium-sized|TRBJ2-7
TGTGCCAGCAACTCCCGGACAGGGAATCCCTACGAGCAGTACTTC
CASNSRTGNPYEQYF
>TRBV11-3|.|large|TRBJ2-7
TGTGCCAGCAGCTTAGACCGGGACGGTTCCTACGAGCAGTACTTC
CASSLDRDGSYEQYF
>TRBV3-1|.|medium-sized|TRBJ2-1
TGTGCCAGCAGCCAAGTTGCCAGGGGGGATGAGCAGTTCTTC
CASSQVARGDEQFF
>TRBV5-4|.|medium-sized|TRBJ2-3
TGTGCCAGCAGCTTGGATCCCGGGGCTAGCACAGATACGCAGTATTTT
CASSLDPGASTDTQYF
>TRBV20-1|.|medium-sized|TRBJ2-5
TGCAGTGCTGATAGACGGGGAACTTTACAAGAGACCCAGTACTTC
CSADRRGTLQETQYF
>TRBV7-2|TRBD1|medium-sized|TRBJ1-2
TGTGCCAGCAGCTCACTAGGGACAGGGATTAGGGCTAACTATGGCTACACCTTC
CASSSLGTGIRANYGYTF
>TRBV5-5|.|medium-sized|TRBJ2-6
TGTGCCAGCAGCCCGCTCCTCGGACATGGAGCGTCTCTTGGGGCCAACGTCCTGACTTTC
CASSPLLGHGASLGANVLTF
>TRBV19|TRBD1|medium-sized|TRBJ2-7
TGTGCCAGTAACCCCACGAACAGGGGTTTGGTAAGCGAGCAGTACTTC
CASNPTNRGLVSEQYF
>TRBV20-1|TRBD2|medium-sized|TRBJ2-5
TGCAGTCCAAGGTCCCCAGCGGGGGTCTCGGGGGAGACCCAGTACTTC
CSPRSPAGVSGETQYF
>TRBV5-1|TRBD1|medium-sized|TRBJ2-2
TGCGCCAGCAGAGCCGGGACAGGGGCTCCCGGGGAGCTGTTTTTT
CASRAGTGAPGELFF
>TRBV27|.|many|TRBJ2-1
TGTGCCAGCAGTTCTCGTCTAGCGTACAATGAGCAGTTCTTC
CASSSRLAYNEQFF
>TRBV5-4|TRBD1|medium-sized|TRBJ1-2
TGTGCCAGCAGCCCCAGGGACAGGCCCAACTATGGCTACACCTTC
CASSPRDRPNYGYTF